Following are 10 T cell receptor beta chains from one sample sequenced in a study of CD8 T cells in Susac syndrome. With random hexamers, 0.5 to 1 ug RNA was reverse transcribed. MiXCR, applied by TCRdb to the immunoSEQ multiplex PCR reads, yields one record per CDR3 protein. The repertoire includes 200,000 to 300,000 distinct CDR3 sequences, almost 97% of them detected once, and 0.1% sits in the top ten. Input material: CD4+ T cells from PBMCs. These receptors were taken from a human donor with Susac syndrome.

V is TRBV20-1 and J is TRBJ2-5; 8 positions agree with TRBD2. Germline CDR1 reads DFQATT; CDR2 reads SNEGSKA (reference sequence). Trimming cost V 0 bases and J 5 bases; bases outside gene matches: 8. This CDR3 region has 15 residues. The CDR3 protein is CSARDSREGRETQYF. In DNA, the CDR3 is TGCAGTGCTAGAGATTCACGGGAGGGGAGGGAGACCCAGTACTTC.

CDR3 sequence: CASSAQSQETQYF. The DNA of the CDR3 is TGTGCCAGCAGTGCCCAGTCTCAAGAGACCCAGTACTTC. This chain connects TRBV2 to TRBJ2-5; D remains ambiguous. The CDR3 sequence is 13 residues long. The germline V gene encodes CDR1 SNHLY and CDR2 FYNNEI. V was shortened by 4 bases and J by 2 bases, with 8 bases between the two germline ends.

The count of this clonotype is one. The CDR3 loop is CAWKPGQPGGYTF. DNA for the CDR3: TGTGCCTGGAAACCAGGCCAACCGGGGGGCTACACCTTC. This chain connects TRBV30 to TRBJ1-2, with D unresolved. The CDR3 length is 13 residues. Trimming took off 4 bases at V and 8 bases at J, with 17 bases between the two ends. Germline values: CDR1 GTSNPN, CDR2 SVGIG (reference sequence).

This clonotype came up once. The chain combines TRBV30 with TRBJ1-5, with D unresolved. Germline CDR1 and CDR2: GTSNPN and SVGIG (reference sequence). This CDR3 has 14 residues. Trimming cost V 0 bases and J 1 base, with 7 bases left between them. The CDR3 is CAWSVGQSNQPQHF. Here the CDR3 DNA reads TGTGCCTGGAGTGTAGGGCAGAGCAATCAGCCCCAGCATTTT.

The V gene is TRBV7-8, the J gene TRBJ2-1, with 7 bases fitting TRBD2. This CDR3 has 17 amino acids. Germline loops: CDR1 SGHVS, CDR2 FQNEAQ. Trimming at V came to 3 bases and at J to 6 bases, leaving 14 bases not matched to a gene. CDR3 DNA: TGTGCCAGCAGCTTCCCCTCGACGGGGGGAGAAGGCAATGAGCAGTTCTTC. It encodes CASSFPSTGGEGNEQFF. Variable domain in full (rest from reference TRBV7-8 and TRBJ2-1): GAGVSQSPRYKVAKRGQDVALRCDPISGHVSLFWYQQALGQGPEFLTYFQNEAQLDKSGLPSDRFFAERPEGSVSTLKIQRTQQEDSAVYLCASSFPSTGGEGNEQFFGPGTRLTVL.

CDR3 sequence: CASSLWGRQETQYF. CDR3 sequence (DNA): TGTGCCAGCAGTTTATGGGGCAGACAAGAGACCCAGTACTTC. The chain uses TRBV28 and TRBJ2-5, with D uncertain. Trimming stripped 0 bases from V and 2 bases from J, with 7 bases between. There are 14 residues in the CDR3. The germline gives CDR1 MDHEN, CDR2 SYDVKM. Full variable domain (missing parts from reference TRBV28 and TRBJ2-5): DVKVTQSSRYLVKRTGEKVFLECVQDMDHENMFWYRQDPGLGLRLIYFSYDVKMKEKGDIPEGYSVSREKKERFSLILESASTNQTSMYLCASSLWGRQETQYFGPGTRLLVL.

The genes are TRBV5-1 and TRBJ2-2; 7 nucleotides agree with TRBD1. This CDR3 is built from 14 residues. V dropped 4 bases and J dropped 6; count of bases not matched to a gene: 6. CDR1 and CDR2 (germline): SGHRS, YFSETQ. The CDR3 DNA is TGCGCCAGCAGCCTCCGGGGACAGTCCGGGGAGCTGTTTTTT. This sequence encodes CASSLRGQSGELFF.

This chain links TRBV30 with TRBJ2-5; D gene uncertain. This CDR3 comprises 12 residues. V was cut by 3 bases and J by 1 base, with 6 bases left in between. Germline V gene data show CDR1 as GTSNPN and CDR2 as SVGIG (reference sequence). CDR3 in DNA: TGTGCCTGGAGCCGGACCCAAGAGACCCAGTACTTC. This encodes CAWSRTQETQYF.

The CDR3 DNA is TGCAGTGCTAGAGACAAGCCGAAATACAATGAGCAGTTCTTC. It encodes CSARDKPKYNEQFF. The chain links TRBV20-1 to TRBJ2-1; D remains unclear. This CDR3 contains 14 residues. Trimming took 0 bases from V and 4 from J, leaving 10 bases between them. Germline CDR1 reads DFQATT; CDR2 reads SNEGSKA (reference sequence).

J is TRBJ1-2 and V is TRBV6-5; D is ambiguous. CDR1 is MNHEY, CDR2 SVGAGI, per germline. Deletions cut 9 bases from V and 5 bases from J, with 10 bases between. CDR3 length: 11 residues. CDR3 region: CASSSGYGYTF. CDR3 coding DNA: TGTGCCAGTTCGTCCGGGTATGGCTACACCTTC.